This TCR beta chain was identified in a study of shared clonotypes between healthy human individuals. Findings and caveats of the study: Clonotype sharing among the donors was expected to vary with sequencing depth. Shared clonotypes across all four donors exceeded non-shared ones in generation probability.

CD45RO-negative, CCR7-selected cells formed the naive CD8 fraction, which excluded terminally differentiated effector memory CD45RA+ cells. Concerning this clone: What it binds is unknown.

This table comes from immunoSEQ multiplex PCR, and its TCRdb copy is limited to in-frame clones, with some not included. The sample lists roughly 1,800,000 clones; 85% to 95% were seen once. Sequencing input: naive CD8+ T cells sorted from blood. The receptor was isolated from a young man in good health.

Written as DNA, the CDR3 is TGTGCCAGCAGTCAGGGACTAGCGGGATACGAGCAGTACTTC. Its protein is CASSQGLAGYEQYF. The chain employs TRBV6-6 and TRBJ2-7; TRBD2 matches at 13 bases. The CDR3 runs 14 residues. V trimming: 5 bases; J trimming: 4 bases; junction bases outside the gene matches: 2. The V gene's germline CDR1 is MNHNY and CDR2 SVGAGI (reference sequence).